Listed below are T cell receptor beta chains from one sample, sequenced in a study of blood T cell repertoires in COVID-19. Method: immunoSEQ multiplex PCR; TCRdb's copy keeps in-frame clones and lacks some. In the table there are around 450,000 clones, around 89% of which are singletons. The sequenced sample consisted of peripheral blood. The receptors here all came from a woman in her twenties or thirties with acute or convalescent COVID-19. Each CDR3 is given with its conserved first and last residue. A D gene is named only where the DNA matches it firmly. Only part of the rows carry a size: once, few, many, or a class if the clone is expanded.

TGTGCCAGCAGTCCCACCGACAGGGTGAAGGGAAACACCATATATTTT,CASSPTDRVKGNTIYF,TRBJ1-3,TRBD1,NA,TRBV28
TGTGCCAGCAGCCCCGTGGGCTTAGAAGCTTTCTTT,CASSPVGLEAFF,TRBJ1-1,NA,NA,TRBV11-2
TGTGCCAGCAGTTACTTAGCAGAAATAGGAAACACCATATATTTT,CASSYLAEIGNTIYF,TRBJ1-3,NA,once,TRBV6-6
TGTGCCAGCAGCTTGGCGGACAGTCTAGTATCTAACTATGGCTACACCTTC,CASSLADSLVSNYGYTF,TRBJ1-2,NA,NA,TRBV5-6
TGTGCCAGCAGCTTGGGGGGGCGCGTCCCTGGGGCCAACGTCCTGACTTTC,CASSLGGRVPGANVLTF,TRBJ2-6,NA,NA,TRBV5-6
TGTGCCAGCAGCTTATATACAGGGGGCGTGGAGACCCAGTACTTC,CASSLYTGGVETQYF,TRBJ2-5,TRBD1,NA,TRBV7-2
TGCGCCAGCAGCTTGATACAGGGGGACTCACCCCTCCACTTT,CASSLIQGDSPLHF,TRBJ1-6,TRBD1,NA,TRBV5-1
TGTGCCAGCAGCGTAGCGTGGGGGCCGGGGGAGACCCAGTACTTC,CASSVAWGPGETQYF,TRBJ2-5,NA,NA,TRBV7-6
TGTGCCAGCAGTTTAACTAATGAAGCTCGGGGCTACACCTTC,CASSLTNEARGYTF,TRBJ1-2,NA,NA,TRBV27
TGCGCCAGCAGCTACAGGCTGCATACTGAAGCTTTCTTT,CASSYRLHTEAFF,TRBJ1-1,NA,NA,TRBV10-2
TGCGCCAGCAGCAAAGGACAGGGGGCCACAGATACGCAGTATTTT,CASSKGQGATDTQYF,TRBJ2-3,TRBD1,NA,TRBV4-1
TGTGCCAGCAGCGCCGGGGGGGCGGTGAACACTGAAGCTTTCTTT,CASSAGGAVNTEAFF,TRBJ1-1,NA,NA,TRBV27
TGTGCCACTTCCCTTAGCGGGGTTAGCACAGATACGCAGTATTTT,CATSLSGVSTDTQYF,TRBJ2-3,TRBD2,NA,TRBV9
TGTGCCAGCAGCCTTAGCACAGATACGCAGTATTTT,CASSLSTDTQYF,TRBJ2-3,NA,NA,TRBV5-4
TGTGCCAGCAGGACACCGGGAGACCGAAACACCATATATTTT,CASRTPGDRNTIYF,TRBJ1-3,NA,NA,TRBV2
TGCGCCAGCAGTGAAGGGGCGGGACAGGGAAATTCACCCCTCCACTTT,CASSEGAGQGNSPLHF,TRBJ1-6,TRBD1,NA,TRBV10-2
TGTGCCAGCAGTTTCAGGGGGCGGGAGCAGTTCTTC,CASSFRGREQFF,TRBJ2-1,TRBD1,NA,TRBV6-5
TGTGCCAGCAGCCTGAGGGATGAGCAGTTCTTC,CASSLRDEQFF,TRBJ2-1,NA,NA,TRBV9
TGTGCCAGCAGACGGGAAGATACGCAGTATTTT,CASRREDTQYF,TRBJ2-3,NA,NA,TRBV2
TGCGCCAGCAGCTTGGACAGGGTCTACGGTGAGCAGTTCTTC,CASSLDRVYGEQFF,TRBJ2-1,NA,NA,TRBV5-1
TGTGCCAGCAGTTATGAAGGGACAGGGAGGATGGAAAATTCACCCCTCCACTTT,CASSYEGTGRMENSPLHF,TRBJ1-6,TRBD1,NA,TRBV28
TGTGCCAGCAGCGACAGGGTTTCTCACGAGCAGTACTTC,CASSDRVSHEQYF,TRBJ2-7,NA,NA,TRBV9
TGTGCCAGGGAATGGATCAAGACGAGGAGCTACACCTTC,CAREWIKTRSYTF,TRBJ1-2,NA,NA,TRBV6-5
TGTGCCAGCACGTTTCGGGGGGCAGGCAACGAGCAGTACTTC,CASTFRGAGNEQYF,TRBJ2-7,NA,NA,TRBV2
TGCGCCAGCAGTTATAGACAGGGAACCTACGAGCAGTACTTC,CASSYRQGTYEQYF,TRBJ2-7,TRBD1,few,TRBV5-1
TGCAGCGTTGGGGACAGGGTGGCAAACATTCAGTACTTC,CSVGDRVANIQYF,TRBJ2-4,TRBD1,NA,TRBV29-1
TGCGCCAGCAGCCGGGAGACTAGCGGGGGTGGAAATACGCAGTATTTT,CASSRETSGGGNTQYF,TRBJ2-3,TRBD2,NA,TRBV4-1
TGTGCCAGCAGCCTTACGACAGGGCCAAATTCACCCCTCCACTTT,CASSLTTGPNSPLHF,TRBJ1-6,TRBD1,NA,TRBV6-5
TGTGCCAGCTCACCGCCTCAGGGCGCCTACACCGGGGAGCTGTTTTTT,CASSPPQGAYTGELFF,TRBJ2-2,NA,NA,TRBV18
TGTGCCAGCAGCCAAGCTACCTACGAGCAGTACTTC,CASSQATYEQYF,TRBJ2-7,NA,NA,TRBV3-1/TRBV3-2
TGTGCCAGCCAAGACAGTTTGTGGGATGAGACCCAGTACTTC,CASQDSLWDETQYF,TRBJ2-5,NA,NA,TRBV11-2
TGCAGTGCTAGAGCCGAAAGACAGGCCTTC,CSARAERQAF,TRBJ1-2,NA,NA,TRBV20-1
TGCGCCAGCAGCTTGGGTGGACTAGCGGGCAATGAGCAGTTCTTC,CASSLGGLAGNEQFF,TRBJ2-1,TRBD2,NA,TRBV5-1
TGTGCCAGCAGTTACTCAGCGGGGGGTCGGGAGACCCAGTACTTC,CASSYSAGGRETQYF,TRBJ2-5,TRBD2,NA,TRBV6-2/TRBV6-3
TGTGCCAGCAAGTGGGGGGGACTGGACACCGGGGAGCTGTTTTTT,CASKWGGLDTGELFF,TRBJ2-2,TRBD2,NA,TRBV6-5
TGCGCCAGCAGATCCTCTTCGAGACAGGGAGTGAATGAGCAGTTCTTC,CASRSSSRQGVNEQFF,TRBJ2-1,TRBD1,few,TRBV10-2
TGTGCCAGCAGTTACGCGACTAGCGGGACTCAGACCCAGTACTTC,CASSYATSGTQTQYF,TRBJ2-5,TRBD2,NA,TRBV6-5